Sequencing of this T cell receptor (beta chain) was carried out in a study of response to subunit inactivated influenza vaccine. This clonotype was seen a handful of times. As yet, its antigen is unknown. Trimming took 4 bases from V and 9 from J, leaving 14 bases between them. CDR1 SGHNT and CDR2 YYREEE come from the germline V gene (reference sequence). This CDR3 contains 13 residues. TCRdb re-analysed the RT-PCR reads in MiXCR, keeping a single row per CDR3 protein. The repertoire holds about 540,000 distinct CDR3 sequences, with 14% as singletons. Study-wide results and caveats: The authors put forward the suggestion that each seasonal influenza vaccination may bring in only a limited number of new T cells.

The TCR was taken from a man in his fifties who received an inactivated influenza vaccine. The V and J genes are TRBV5-4 and TRBJ2-1; possible D gene TRBD1, 5 bases. The sample here was PBMCs from blood, taken 12 days after vaccination. CDR3 nucleotide sequence: TGTGCCAGCAGCCCGGACGGCCAGGGTGAGCAGTTCTTC. Protein sequence: CASSPDGQGEQFF.